The clone carrying this T cell receptor beta chain was recorded once. Clones were sequenced by immunoSEQ multiplex PCR, and TCRdb holds only the in-frame ones, with some missing. The sample lists 250,000 or so clones, about 87% occurring once. The study drew participants aged about 18 to 89 years from 20 to 30 US areas. This sample stems from a study of blood T cell repertoires in COVID-19. Study in general: Samples came from the United States, Italy and Spain, spanning acute and convalescent COVID-19. Sample material is recorded as cDNA or gDNA derived from T cells, B-cell-depleted T cells, or PBMCs.

The germline V gene has CDR1 SGHTA and CDR2 FQGTGA. This CDR3 comprises 18 residues. Trimming at V came to 7 bases and at J to 1 base, leaving 10 bases not matched to a gene. The sequenced material came from PBMCs or T cells enriched from blood (not recorded which). The receptor comes from a woman aged 40 to 50 who had been exposed to COVID-19. V is TRBV7-3 and J is TRBJ2-6; TRBD1 matches 10 bases. CDR3 sequence: CASTLRGTGDSGANVLTF. CDR3 in DNA: TGTGCCAGCACCCTTCGCGGGACAGGGGATTCTGGGGCCAACGTCCTGACTTTC.